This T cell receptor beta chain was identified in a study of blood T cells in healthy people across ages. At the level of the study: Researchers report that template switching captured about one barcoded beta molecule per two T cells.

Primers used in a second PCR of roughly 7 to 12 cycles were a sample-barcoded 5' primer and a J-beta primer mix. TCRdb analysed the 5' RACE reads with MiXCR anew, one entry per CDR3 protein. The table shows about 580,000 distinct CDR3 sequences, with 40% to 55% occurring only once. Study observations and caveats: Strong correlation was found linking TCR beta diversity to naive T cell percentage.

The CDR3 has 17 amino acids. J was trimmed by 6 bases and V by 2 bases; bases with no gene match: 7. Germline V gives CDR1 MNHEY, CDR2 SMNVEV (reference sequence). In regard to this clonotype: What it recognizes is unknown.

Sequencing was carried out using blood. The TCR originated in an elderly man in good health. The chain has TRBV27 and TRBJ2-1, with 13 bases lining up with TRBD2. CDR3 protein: CASSLRALAGGINEQFF. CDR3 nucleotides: TGTGCCAGCAGTTTAAGGGCACTAGCGGGGGGGATCAATGAGCAGTTCTTC.